These 25 T cell receptor beta chains were sequenced from one sample in a study of blood T cells in healthy people across ages. Sample-barcoded 5' priming and a J-beta primer mix drove a second PCR of 7 to 11 cycles. TCRdb used MiXCR to reprocess the 5' RACE reads, holding one entry per CDR3 protein. The sample yields approximately 850,000 distinct CDR3 sequences, more than 45% seen once. The specimen sequenced was blood. The source is a man aged 25-45 years in good health.

V is TRBV28 and J is TRBJ2-1, with a tentative D call TRBD2 (5 bases). Germline V gene sequence: CDR1 MDHEN, CDR2 SYDVKM. Trimming left V 6 bases short and J 0 bases short, with 30 bases between. The CDR3 contains 21 residues. This CDR3 reads CASRFRDGVLYPARSYNEQFF. DNA of the CDR3: TGTGCCAGCAGATTCCGTGACGGGGTTCTCTACCCAGCCCGCTCCTACAATGAGCAGTTCTTC.

This clonotype has only a few counts. The chain couples TRBV20-1 to TRBJ2-6, with D possibly being TRBD2 (6 bases). The V gene's germline CDR1 is DFQATT and CDR2 SNEGSKA (reference sequence). This CDR3 spans 14 amino acids. Between the trimmed V and J ends, which lost 6 bases and 0 bases, there was a span of 9 bases. CDR3 in amino acids: CSARELSGANVLTF. In DNA, the CDR3 is TGCAGTGCGCGGGAACTCTCTGGGGCCAACGTCCTGACTTTC.

This rearrangement joins TRBV29-1 to TRBJ2-1; TRBD2 aligns across 9 bases. The CDR3 totals 21 residues. The germline V gene has CDR1 SQVTM and CDR2 ANQGSEA. V was clipped by 0 bases and J by 0 bases; unmatched bases: 18. The CDR3 bases are TGCAGCGTTGAAGATCGGGTTTCTAGCGGGAAGATACTAGGCTCCTACAATGAGCAGTTCTTC. It specifies CSVEDRVSSGKILGSYNEQFF.

The rearrangement links TRBV9 to TRBJ2-1; 7 bases are a match to TRBD2. The CDR3 length is 15 residues. V lost 0 bases and J lost 5; bases outside the gene matches: 5. The germline V gene encodes CDR1 SGDLS and CDR2 YYNGEE. The DNA of the CDR3 is TGTGCCAGCAGCGTAGCTGTAGGGACTAACAATGAGCAGTTCTTC. This encodes CASSVAVGTNNEQFF.

This clonotype was observed a handful of times. The chain has TRBV6-1 and TRBJ1-5; no clear D. The CDR3 has 12 amino acids. The germline V gene encodes CDR1 MNHNS and CDR2 SASEGT. V was clipped by 0 bases and J by 8 bases, with 5 bases between them. Here the CDR3 reads CASSEALEPQHF. CDR3 bases: TGTGCCAGCAGTGAAGCGCTAGAGCCCCAGCATTTT.

The genes are TRBV6-5 and TRBJ2-1, with D possibly being TRBD1 (6 bases). The end of the DNA is better explained by TRBJ2-7, so the J call may be wrong. Germline values: CDR1 MNHEY, CDR2 SVGAGI. This CDR3 contains 16 residues. As DNA, the CDR3 is TGTGCCAGCAGTCACGACAGGCCGTCCGTAGGCTACGAGCAGTACTTC. Translated: CASSHDRPSVGYEQYF.

This clonotype was seen a single time. The chain links TRBV30 to TRBJ1-2; no reliable D call. CDR1 is GTSNPN, CDR2 SVGIG, per germline (reference sequence). V lost 0 bases and J 1 base, leaving 9 bases between the germline ends. This CDR3 contains 14 residues. CDR3 DNA: TGTGCCTGGAGTGTACCGGGTCGTAACTATGGCTACACCTTC. Protein sequence: CAWSVPGRNYGYTF.

On this clonotype itself: Its ends do not fully match the called genes, so a read error is possible. The chain couples TRBV7-9 to TRBJ2-3; D is uncertain. The CDR3 is made up of 14 amino acids. Germline V gives CDR1 SEHNR, CDR2 FQNEAQ (reference sequence). This chain's CDR3 is CTSSSPFGADTQYF. CDR3 DNA: TGTACCAGCAGCTCCCCGTTTGGAGCAGATACGCAGTATTTT.

CDR3 DNA sequence: TGCGCCAGCAGCCTCCGGGACAGGGGCGAGGGCACTGAAGCTTTCTTT. This translates into CASSLRDRGEGTEAFF. The rearrangement uses TRBV5-1 and TRBJ1-1, with TRBD1 matching 10 bases. V was pared by 4 bases and J by 4 bases, with 10 bases of the junction left unmatched. CDR1 is SGHRS, CDR2 YFSETQ, per germline. CDR3 length: 16 residues.

This clonotype was seen only once. The chain combines TRBV14 with TRBJ2-1; D is possibly TRBD1 or TRBD2 (5 bases each). The CDR3 totals 13 residues. The V gene's germline CDR1 is SGHDN and CDR2 FVKESK. V dropped 3 bases and J dropped 6 bases, with 9 bases sitting between them. The CDR3 loop is CASSQSGTNEQFF. In DNA form, the CDR3 reads TGTGCCAGCAGCCAGTCGGGGACCAATGAGCAGTTCTTC.

Only a few counts were recorded for this clonotype. This chain links TRBV5-1 with TRBJ1-2; D may be TRBD1 (6 bases). The length of the CDR3 is 15 residues. Germline assignment: CDR1 SGHRS and CDR2 YFSETQ. The germline V and J ends were trimmed by 0 bases and 2 bases, with 11 bases remaining between them. The CDR3 here is CASSLVLTGNYGYTF. The CDR3 nucleotides read TGCGCCAGCAGCTTGGTACTCACAGGGAACTATGGCTACACCTTC. Looking up the rest from reference TRBV5-1 and TRBJ1-2 gives the full variable domain: KAGVTQTPRYLIKTRGQQVTLSCSPISGHRSVSWYQQTPGQGLQFLFEYFSETQRNKGNFPGRFSGRQFSNSRSEMNVSTLELGDSALYLCASSLVLTGNYGYTFGSGTRLTVV.

This clonotype was seen just once. V usage is TRBV7-2 and J usage is TRBJ2-3; 14 bases are a match to TRBD2. After removal of 1 base from V and 2 bases from J, the junction contained 2 bases not matched to a gene. Germline CDR1 reads SGHTA; CDR2 reads FQGNSA. This CDR3 comprises 17 residues. CDR3 sequence: CASSLVGLAGATDTQYF. As DNA, the CDR3 is TGTGCCAGCAGCTTAGTGGGACTAGCGGGAGCCACAGATACGCAGTATTTT.

This clonotype has just a few counts. This chain connects TRBV15 to TRBJ1-1; D not resolved. This CDR3 spans 13 amino acids. V lost 5 bases, J lost 6 bases, and 13 bases lay in between. Germline lookup yields CDR1 LNHNV and CDR2 YYDKDF (reference sequence). CDR3 DNA sequence: TGTGCCACCAGCTCTCAAGGGCGGGCTGAAGCTTTCTTT. As protein: CATSSQGRAEAFF. Full variable domain (missing parts from reference TRBV15 and TRBJ1-1): DAMVIQNPRYQVTQFGKPVTLSCSQTLNHNVMYWYQQKSSQAPKLLFHYYDKDFNNEADTPDNFQSRRPNTSFCFLDIRSPGLGDTAMYLCATSSQGRAEAFFGQGTRLTVV.

This clonotype has just one count. This rearrangement joins TRBV2 to TRBJ2-5; tentatively, D is TRBD2 (6 bases). V was shortened by 2 bases and J by 4 bases, with 8 bases between the two germline ends. The germline V gene encodes CDR1 SNHLY and CDR2 FYNNEI. CDR3 length: 13 amino acids. CDR3 protein: CASSELEGETQYF. The CDR3 coding sequence is TGTGCCAGCAGTGAACTGGAGGGAGAGACCCAGTACTTC.

This sequence joins TRBV7-2 and TRBJ2-1; 11 positions match TRBD2. V lost 5 bases to trimming and J lost 1 base; unmatched junction nucleotides: 7. The V gene's germline CDR1 is SGHTA and CDR2 FQGNSA. This CDR3 is built from 17 residues. CDR3 residues: CASSHSGRAGSYNEQFF. Here the CDR3 DNA reads TGTGCCAGCAGCCATAGCGGGAGGGCCGGATCCTACAATGAGCAGTTCTTC.

The chain combines TRBV30 with TRBJ2-5; 10 nucleotides agree with TRBD1. Germline CDR1 GTSNPN, CDR2 SVGIG (reference sequence). The CDR3 sequence is 14 residues long. CDR3 DNA sequence: TGTGCTCTGACAGGGGGCGCGAGTGGAGAGACCCAGTACTTC. It specifies CALTGGASGETQYF.

This sequence joins TRBV6-1 and TRBJ2-5; TRBD1 aligns across 9 bases. The assigned J gene may be wrong: the sequence end matches TRBJ2-7 better. The CDR3 consists of 15 residues. Per germline, CDR1 MNHNS and CDR2 SASEGT. The CDR3 protein is CASSAAGTGNYEQYF. The CDR3 DNA reads as TGTGCCAGCAGTGCAGCCGGGACAGGGAACTACGAGCAGTACTTC.

The V gene is TRBV20-1, the J gene TRBJ2-1; 11 bases map to TRBD2. The CDR3 length is 15 residues. The germline V gene has CDR1 DFQATT and CDR2 SNEGSKA (reference sequence). V was clipped by 3 bases and J by 8 bases; unmatched bases: 9. CDR3 region: CSARDSGGARYEQFF. As DNA, the CDR3 is TGCAGTGCTAGGGATAGCGGGGGGGCCAGGTATGAGCAGTTCTTC.

The chain joins TRBV12-3 or TRBV12-4 to TRBJ2-1, with TRBD1 identical over 8 bases. Trimming removed 3 bases from V and 8 bases from J; junction bases left unmatched: 6. The CDR3 spans 14 residues. The CDR3 nucleotides read TGTGCCAGCAGTTTCGGGACAGGTGTTTATGAGCAGTTCTTC. It yields the protein CASSFGTGVYEQFF.

The chain combines TRBV5-1 with TRBJ2-1, with D unclear. V was clipped by 6 bases and J by 8 bases, with 12 bases between them. Germline assignment: CDR1 SGHRS and CDR2 YFSETQ. The CDR3 is 12 amino acids. CDR3 loop: CASTQLSDEQFF. The CDR3 DNA follows: TGCGCCAGCACCCAACTCAGCGATGAGCAGTTCTTC.

In its sample, this clonotype was seen a few times. The chain is built from TRBV12-3 or TRBV12-4 and TRBJ1-5; possible D gene TRBD1, 5 bases. With 3 bases removed from V and 5 bases from J, the gap between germline ends came to 11 bases. The CDR3 runs to 14 residues. DNA for the CDR3: TGTGCCAGCAGTTTTGGCAGGGAAGATCAGCCCCAGCATTTT. Its translation is CASSFGREDQPQHF.

This clonotype was counted only a few times. The chain employs TRBV29-1 and TRBJ2-6; the D gene could be TRBD1 or TRBD2 (5 bases each). Germline-derived CDR1 and CDR2 are SQVTM and ANQGSEA. The CDR3 has 16 amino acids. Trimming shortened V by 4 bases and J by 0 bases, and 13 bases separated the two germline ends. CDR3 sequence reads: CSVAGRESSGANVLTF. The CDR3 coding sequence is TGCAGCGTTGCGGGACGGGAATCCTCTGGGGCCAACGTCCTGACTTTC.

The chain links TRBV20-1 to TRBJ2-3, with a weak D call TRBD1 (5 bases). Looked up from germline, CDR1 is DFQATT and CDR2 is SNEGSKA (reference sequence). Trimming took off 6 bases at V and 0 bases at J, with 13 bases between the two ends. CDR3 length equals 14 residues. CDR3 loop: CSAGAQPSTDTQYF. The CDR3 DNA reads as TGCAGTGCAGGGGCGCAGCCTAGCACAGATACGCAGTATTTT.

The table lists this clonotype with a few counts. J is TRBJ1-2 and V is TRBV7-6, with D possibly TRBD1 on 5 matching bases. The CDR3 has 14 residues. The germline V gene has CDR1 SGHVS and CDR2 FNYEAQ. The V end lost 5 bases, the J end lost 0 bases, and 10 bases lay between the germline ends. The CDR3 here is CASSRDGANYGYTF. The CDR3 region has the DNA TGTGCCAGCAGCCGGGACGGGGCTAACTATGGCTACACCTTC. Filled out from reference TRBV7-6 and TRBJ1-2, the complete variable domain reads GAGVSQSPRYKVTKRGQDVALRCDPISGHVSLYWYRQALGQGPEFLTYFNYEAQQDKSGLPNDRFSAERPEGSISTLTIQRTEQRDSAMYRCASSRDGANYGYTFGSGTRLTVV.

This chain connects TRBV7-2 to TRBJ2-4; a possible D gene is TRBD2 (6 bases). Germline CDR1 and CDR2: SGHTA and FQGNSA. The CDR3 is 15 amino acids. Trimming pared 3 bases from V and 13 bases from J, leaving 22 bases between. CDR3 DNA: TGTGCCAGCAGCTTCTGGGGGGAGGTATACTACAAGCAGTACTTC. Amino acid sequence: CASSFWGEVYYKQYF.